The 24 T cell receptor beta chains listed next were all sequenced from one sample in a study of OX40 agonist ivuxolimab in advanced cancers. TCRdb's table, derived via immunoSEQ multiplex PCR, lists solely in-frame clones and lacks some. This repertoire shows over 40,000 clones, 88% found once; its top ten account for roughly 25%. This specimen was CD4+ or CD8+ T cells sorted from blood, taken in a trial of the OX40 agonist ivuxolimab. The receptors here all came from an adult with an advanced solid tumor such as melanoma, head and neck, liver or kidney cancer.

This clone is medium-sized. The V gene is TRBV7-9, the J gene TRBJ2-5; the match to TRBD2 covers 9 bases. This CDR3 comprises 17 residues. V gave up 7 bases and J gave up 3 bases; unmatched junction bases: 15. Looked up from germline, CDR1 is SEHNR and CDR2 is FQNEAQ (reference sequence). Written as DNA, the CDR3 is TGTGCCAGCACTCTTTTTGGTAGCGGGGGTAGAGAAGAGACCCAGTACTTC. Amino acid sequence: CASTLFGSGGREETQYF. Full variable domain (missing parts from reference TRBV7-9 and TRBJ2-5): DTGVSQNPRHKITKRGQNVTFRCDPISEHNRLYWYRQTLGQGPEFLTYFQNEAQLEKSRLLSDRFSAERPKGSFSTLEIQRTEQGDSAMYLCASTLFGSGGREETQYFGPGTRLLVL.

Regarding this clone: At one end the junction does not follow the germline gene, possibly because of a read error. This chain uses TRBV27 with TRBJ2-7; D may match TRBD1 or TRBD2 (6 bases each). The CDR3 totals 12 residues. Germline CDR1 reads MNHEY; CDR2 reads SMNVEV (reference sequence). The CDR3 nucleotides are TGTGCCAGGGGGCAAGGGGGGTCGCTCCTAGACTTC. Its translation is CARGQGGSLLDF.

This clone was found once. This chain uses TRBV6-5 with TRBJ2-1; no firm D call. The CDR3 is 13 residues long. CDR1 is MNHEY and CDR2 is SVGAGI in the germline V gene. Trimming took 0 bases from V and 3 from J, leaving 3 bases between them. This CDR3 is CASSYSHYNEQFF. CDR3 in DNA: TGTGCCAGCAGTTACTCGCACTACAATGAGCAGTTCTTC.

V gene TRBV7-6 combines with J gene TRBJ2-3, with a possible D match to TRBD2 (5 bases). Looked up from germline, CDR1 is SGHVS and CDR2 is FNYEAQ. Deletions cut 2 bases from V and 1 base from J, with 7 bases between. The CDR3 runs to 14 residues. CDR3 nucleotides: TGTGCCAGCAGCTTATTTAGCGGCACAGATACGCAGTATTTT. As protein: CASSLFSGTDTQYF.

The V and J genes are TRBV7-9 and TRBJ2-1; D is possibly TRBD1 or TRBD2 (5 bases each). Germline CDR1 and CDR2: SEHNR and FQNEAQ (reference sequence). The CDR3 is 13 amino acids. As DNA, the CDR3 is TGTGTCGGGGCCCGGGTTTCCTACAATGAGCAGTTCTTC. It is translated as CVGARVSYNEQFF.

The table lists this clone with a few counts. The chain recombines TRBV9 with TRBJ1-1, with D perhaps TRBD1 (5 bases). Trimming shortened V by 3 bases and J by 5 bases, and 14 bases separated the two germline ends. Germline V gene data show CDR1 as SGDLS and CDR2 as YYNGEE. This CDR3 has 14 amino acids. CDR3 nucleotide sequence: TGTGCCAGCAGCGCCCCTGGGGGGAGGACTGAAGCTTTCTTT. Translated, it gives CASSAPGGRTEAFF. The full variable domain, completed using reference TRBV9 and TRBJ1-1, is DSGVTQTPKHLITATGQRVTLRCSPRSGDLSVYWYQQSLDQGLQFLIQYYNGEERAKGNILERFSAQQFPDLHSELNLSSLELGDSALYFCASSAPGGRTEAFFGQGTRLTVV.

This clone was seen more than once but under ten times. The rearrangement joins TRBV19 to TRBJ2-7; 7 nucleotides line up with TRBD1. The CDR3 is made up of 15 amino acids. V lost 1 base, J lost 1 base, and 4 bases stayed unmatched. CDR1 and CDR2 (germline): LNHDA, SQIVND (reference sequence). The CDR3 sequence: CASSIVWDSSYEQYF. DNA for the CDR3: TGTGCCAGTAGTATAGTCTGGGACAGTTCCTACGAGCAGTACTTC.

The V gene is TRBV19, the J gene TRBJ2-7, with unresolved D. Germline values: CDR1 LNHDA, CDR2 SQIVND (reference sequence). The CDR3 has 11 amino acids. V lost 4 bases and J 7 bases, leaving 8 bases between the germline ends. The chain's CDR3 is CASSTSTEQYF. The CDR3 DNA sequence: TGTGCCAGTAGTACTTCGACAGAGCAGTACTTC. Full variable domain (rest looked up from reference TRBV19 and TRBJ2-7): DGGITQSPKYLFRKEGQNVTLSCEQNLNHDAMYWYRQDPGQGLRLIYYSQIVNDFQKGDIAEGYSVSREKKESFPLTVTSAQKNPTAFYLCASSTSTEQYFGPGTRLTVT.

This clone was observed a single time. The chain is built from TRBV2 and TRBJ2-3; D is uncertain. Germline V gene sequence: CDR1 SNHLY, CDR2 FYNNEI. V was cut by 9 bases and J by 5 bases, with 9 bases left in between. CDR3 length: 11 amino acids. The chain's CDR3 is CARRRGDTQYF. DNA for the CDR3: TGTGCCAGGAGAAGAGGAGATACGCAGTATTTT.

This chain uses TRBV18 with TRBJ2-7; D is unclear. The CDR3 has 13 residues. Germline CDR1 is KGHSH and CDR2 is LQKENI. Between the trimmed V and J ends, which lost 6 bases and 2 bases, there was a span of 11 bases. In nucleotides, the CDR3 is TGTGCCAGCTCGAGAGCAGATACCTACGAGCAGTACTTC. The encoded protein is CASSRADTYEQYF.

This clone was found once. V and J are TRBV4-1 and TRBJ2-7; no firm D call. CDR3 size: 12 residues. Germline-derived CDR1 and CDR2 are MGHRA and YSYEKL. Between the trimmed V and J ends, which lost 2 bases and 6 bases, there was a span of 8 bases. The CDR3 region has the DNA TGCGCCAGCAGCCAAACGCGGCTCGAGCAGTACTTC. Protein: CASSQTRLEQYF.

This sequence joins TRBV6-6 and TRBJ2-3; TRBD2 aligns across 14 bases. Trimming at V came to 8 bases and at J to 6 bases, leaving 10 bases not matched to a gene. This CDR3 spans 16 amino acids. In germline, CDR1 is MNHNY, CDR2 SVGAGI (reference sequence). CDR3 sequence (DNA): TGTGCCAGCGGGACTAGCGGGGGACTGACTCTGGATACGCAGTATTTT. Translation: CASGTSGGLTLDTQYF.

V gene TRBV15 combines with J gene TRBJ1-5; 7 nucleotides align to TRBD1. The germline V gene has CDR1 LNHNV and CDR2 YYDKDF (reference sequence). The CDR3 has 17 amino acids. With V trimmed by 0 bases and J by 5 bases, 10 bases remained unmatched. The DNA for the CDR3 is TGTGCCACCAGCAGAGATGGGATTGGGACAGTTCATCAGCCCCAGCATTTT. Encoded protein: CATSRDGIGTVHQPQHF.

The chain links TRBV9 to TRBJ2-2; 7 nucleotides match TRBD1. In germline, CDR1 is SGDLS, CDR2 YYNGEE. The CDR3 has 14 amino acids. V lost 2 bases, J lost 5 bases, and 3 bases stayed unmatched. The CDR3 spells CASSVGTVTGELFF. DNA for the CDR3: TGTGCCAGCAGCGTCGGGACAGTGACCGGGGAGCTGTTTTTT. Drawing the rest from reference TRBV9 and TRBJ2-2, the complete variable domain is DSGVTQTPKHLITATGQRVTLRCSPRSGDLSVYWYQQSLDQGLQFLIQYYNGEERAKGNILERFSAQQFPDLHSELNLSSLELGDSALYFCASSVGTVTGELFFGEGSRLTVL.

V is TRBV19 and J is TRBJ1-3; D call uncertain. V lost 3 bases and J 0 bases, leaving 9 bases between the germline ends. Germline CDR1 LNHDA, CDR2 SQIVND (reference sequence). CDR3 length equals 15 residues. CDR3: CASSITGNSGNTIYF. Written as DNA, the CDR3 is TGTGCCAGTAGTATTACCGGAAACTCTGGAAACACCATATATTTT. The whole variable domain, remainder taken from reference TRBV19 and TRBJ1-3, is DGGITQSPKYLFRKEGQNVTLSCEQNLNHDAMYWYRQDPGQGLRLIYYSQIVNDFQKGDIAEGYSVSREKKESFPLTVTSAQKNPTAFYLCASSITGNSGNTIYFGEGSWLTVV.

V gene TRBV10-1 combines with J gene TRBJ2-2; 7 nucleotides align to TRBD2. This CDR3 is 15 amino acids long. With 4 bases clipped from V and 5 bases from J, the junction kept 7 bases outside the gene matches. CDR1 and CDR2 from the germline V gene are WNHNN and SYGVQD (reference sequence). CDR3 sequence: CASSVGREFTGELFF. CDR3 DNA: TGCGCCAGCAGTGTAGGGCGGGAGTTTACCGGGGAGCTGTTTTTT.

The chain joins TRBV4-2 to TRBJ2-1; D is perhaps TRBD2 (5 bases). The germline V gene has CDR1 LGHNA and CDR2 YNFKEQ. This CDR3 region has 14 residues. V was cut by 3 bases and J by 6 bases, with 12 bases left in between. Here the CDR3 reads CASSQALVSNEQFF. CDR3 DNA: TGTGCCAGCAGCCAGGCACTAGTTTCCAATGAGCAGTTCTTC.

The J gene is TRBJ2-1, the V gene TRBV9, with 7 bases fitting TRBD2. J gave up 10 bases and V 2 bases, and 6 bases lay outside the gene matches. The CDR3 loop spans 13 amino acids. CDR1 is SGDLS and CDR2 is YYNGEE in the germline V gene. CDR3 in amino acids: CASSVGGSGEQFF. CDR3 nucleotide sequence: TGTGCCAGCAGCGTTGGCGGGAGTGGGGAGCAGTTCTTC.

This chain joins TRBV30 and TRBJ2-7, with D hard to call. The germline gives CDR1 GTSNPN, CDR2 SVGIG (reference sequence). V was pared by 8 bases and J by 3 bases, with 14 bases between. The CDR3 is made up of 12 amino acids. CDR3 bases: TGTGCCAGCAGCCCGGGTGGCTACGAGCAGTACTTC. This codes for CASSPGGYEQYF. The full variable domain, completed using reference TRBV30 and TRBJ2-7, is SQTIHQWPATLVQPVGSPLSLECTVEGTSNPNLYWYRQAAGRGLQLLFYSVGIGQISSEVPQNLSASRPQDRQFILSSKKLLLSDSGFYLCASSPGGYEQYFGPGTRLTVT.

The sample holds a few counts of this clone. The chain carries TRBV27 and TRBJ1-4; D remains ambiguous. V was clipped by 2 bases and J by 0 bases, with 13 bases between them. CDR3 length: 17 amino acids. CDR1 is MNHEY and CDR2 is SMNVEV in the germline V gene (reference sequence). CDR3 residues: CASSLKAEFATNEKLFF. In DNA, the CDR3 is TGTGCCAGCAGTTTAAAGGCAGAGTTTGCAACTAATGAAAAACTGTTTTTT.

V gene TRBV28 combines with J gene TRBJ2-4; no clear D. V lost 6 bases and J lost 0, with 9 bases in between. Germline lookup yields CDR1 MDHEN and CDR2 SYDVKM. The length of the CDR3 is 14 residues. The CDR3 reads CASSRDLAKNIQYF. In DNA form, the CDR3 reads TGTGCCAGCAGCCGTGACTTAGCCAAAAACATTCAGTACTTC.

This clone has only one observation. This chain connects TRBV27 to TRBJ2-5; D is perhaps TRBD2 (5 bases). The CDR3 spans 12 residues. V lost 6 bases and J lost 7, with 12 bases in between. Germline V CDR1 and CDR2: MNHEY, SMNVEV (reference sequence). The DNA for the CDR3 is TGTGCCAGCAGCCTCACCCGGGGGACCCAGTACTTC. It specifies CASSLTRGTQYF.

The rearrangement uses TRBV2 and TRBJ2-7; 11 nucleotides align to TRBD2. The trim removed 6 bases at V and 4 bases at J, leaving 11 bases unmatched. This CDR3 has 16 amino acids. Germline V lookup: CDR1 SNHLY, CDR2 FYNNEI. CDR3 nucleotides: TGTGCCAGCAGCGAAAGTAGCGGGAGGGCCATGTACGAGCAGTACTTC. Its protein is CASSESSGRAMYEQYF.

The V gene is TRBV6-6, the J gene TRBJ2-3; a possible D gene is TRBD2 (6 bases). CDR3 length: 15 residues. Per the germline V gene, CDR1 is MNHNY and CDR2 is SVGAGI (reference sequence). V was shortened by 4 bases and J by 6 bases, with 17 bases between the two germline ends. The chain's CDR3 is CASSSGVISTDTQYF. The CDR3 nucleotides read TGTGCCAGCAGTTCGGGGGTTATCTCAACGGATACGCAGTATTTT.